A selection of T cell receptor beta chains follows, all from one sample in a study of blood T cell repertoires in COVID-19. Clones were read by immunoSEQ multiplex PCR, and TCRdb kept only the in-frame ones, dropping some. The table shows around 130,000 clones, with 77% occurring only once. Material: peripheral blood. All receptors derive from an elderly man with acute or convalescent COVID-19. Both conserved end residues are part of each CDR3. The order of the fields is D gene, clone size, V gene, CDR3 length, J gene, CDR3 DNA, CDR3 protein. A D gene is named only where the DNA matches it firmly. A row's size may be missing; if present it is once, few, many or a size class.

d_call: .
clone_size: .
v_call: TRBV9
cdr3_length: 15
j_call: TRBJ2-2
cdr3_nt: TGTGCCAGCAGCCCGGGTTCGTTCTACACCGGGGAGCTGTTTTTT
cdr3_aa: CASSPGSFYTGELFF

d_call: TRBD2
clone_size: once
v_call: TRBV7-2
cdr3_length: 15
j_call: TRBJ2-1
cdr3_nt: TGTGCCAGCAGCTATGGACTAGCGGGGGTCGATGAGCAGTTCTTC
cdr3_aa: CASSYGLAGVDEQFF

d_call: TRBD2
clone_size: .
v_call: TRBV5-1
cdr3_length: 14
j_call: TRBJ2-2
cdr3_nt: TGCGCCACCCAGCGGGGGGGCCAGGACGGGGAGCTGTTTTTT
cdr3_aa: CATQRGGQDGELFF

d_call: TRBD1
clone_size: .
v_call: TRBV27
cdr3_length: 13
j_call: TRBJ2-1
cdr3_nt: TGTGCCAGCAGTCTCGGACAGGGGTTCAGGGCGTTCTTC
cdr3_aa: CASSLGQGFRAFF

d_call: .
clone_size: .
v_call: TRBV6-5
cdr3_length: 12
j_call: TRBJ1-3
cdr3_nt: TGTGCCAGCACGACAATGGGAAACACCATATATTTT
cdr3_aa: CASTTMGNTIYF

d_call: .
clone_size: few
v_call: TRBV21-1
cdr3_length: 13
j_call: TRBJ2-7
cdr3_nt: TGTGCCAGCAGAGGGGACAGCCGCTACGAGCAGTACTTC
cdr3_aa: CASRGDSRYEQYF

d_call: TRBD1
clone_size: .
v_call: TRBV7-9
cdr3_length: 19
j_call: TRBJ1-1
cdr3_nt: TGTGCCAGCAGCTTTCCACAGCGCGCACGAGGGACAGGGAAAACTGAAGCTTTCTTT
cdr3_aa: CASSFPQRARGTGKTEAFF

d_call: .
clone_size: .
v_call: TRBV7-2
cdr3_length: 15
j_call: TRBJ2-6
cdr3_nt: TGTGCCAGCAGCTTACAGGGGATTGGGGCCAACGTCCTGACTTTC
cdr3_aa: CASSLQGIGANVLTF

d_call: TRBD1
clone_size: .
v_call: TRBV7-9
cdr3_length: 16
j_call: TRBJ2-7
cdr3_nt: TGTGCCAGCAGCATGGGGGACAGGGGAATGCTTTACGAGCAGTACTTC
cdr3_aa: CASSMGDRGMLYEQYF

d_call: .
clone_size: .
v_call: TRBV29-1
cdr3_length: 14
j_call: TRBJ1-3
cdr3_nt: TGCAGCATAACGGAGGGTTCGTTGGGAAACACCATATATTTT
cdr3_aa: CSITEGSLGNTIYF

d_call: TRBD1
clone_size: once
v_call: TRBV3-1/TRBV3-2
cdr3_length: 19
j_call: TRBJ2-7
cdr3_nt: TGTGCCAGCAGTCAACCTACTGCTAGAGGGGGCCTTGGTCGGGACGAGCAGTACTTC
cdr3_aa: CASSQPTARGGLGRDEQYF

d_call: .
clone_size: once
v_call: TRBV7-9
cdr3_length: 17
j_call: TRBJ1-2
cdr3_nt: TGTGCCAGCAGCTTAGCGACGACAGATTATTTACCGTATGGCTACACCTTC
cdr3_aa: CASSLATTDYLPYGYTF

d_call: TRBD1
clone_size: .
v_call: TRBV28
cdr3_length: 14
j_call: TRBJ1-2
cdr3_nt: TGTGCCAGCACCGGTCAAGACAGGGATGGTGGCTACACCTTC
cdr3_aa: CASTGQDRDGGYTF

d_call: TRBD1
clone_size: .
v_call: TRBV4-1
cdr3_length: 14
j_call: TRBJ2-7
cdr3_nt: TGCGCCAGCAGCTTAGGGACAGGGGGTGCCGAGCAGTACTTC
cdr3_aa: CASSLGTGGAEQYF

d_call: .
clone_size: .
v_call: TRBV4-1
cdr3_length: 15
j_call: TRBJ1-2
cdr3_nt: TGCGCCAGCAGCCAAGTGATATGGGGGGACTATGGCTACACCTTC
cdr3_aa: CASSQVIWGDYGYTF

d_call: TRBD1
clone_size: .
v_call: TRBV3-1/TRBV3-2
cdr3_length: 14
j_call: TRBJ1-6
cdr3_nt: TGTGCCAGCAGCCTACGGGACAGTAATTCACCCCTCCACTTT
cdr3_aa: CASSLRDSNSPLHF

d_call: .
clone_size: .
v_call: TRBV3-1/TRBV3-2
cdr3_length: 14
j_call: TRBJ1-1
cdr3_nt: TGTGCCAGCAGCCAAGGAGGAGGGAGAACTGAAGCTTTCTTT
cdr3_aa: CASSQGGGRTEAFF